This record looks at one T cell receptor beta chain sequence and its context. The antigen is not known. Additional DNA sequences in this sample encode the identical CDR3. Sequencing used immunoSEQ multiplex PCR; TCRdb keeps in-frame clones, though not all of them. This sample has more than 2 million clones, with 90% to 95% found just once. These data originate in a study of shared clonotypes between healthy human individuals. After removal of 1 base from V and 5 bases from J, the junction contained 5 bases not matched to a gene. The germline gives CDR1 SGHTA, CDR2 FQGNSA. This CDR3 contains 15 residues. Study conclusions and caveats: Naive subsets generally had larger estimated richness than memory subsets.

V gene TRBV7-2 combines with J gene TRBJ2-5, with 9 bases lining up with TRBD1. This TCR was sampled from a man aged 18 to 29 in good health. Specimen: naive CD4+ T cells sorted from blood. Regarding subset: CD45RA+ positively selected. The CDR3 sequence: CASSLVGQGAETQYF. DNA for the CDR3: TGTGCCAGCAGCTTAGTGGGACAGGGAGCGGAGACCCAGTACTTC.